A selection of T cell receptor beta chains follows, all from one sample in a study of blood T cell repertoires in COVID-19. The protocol was immunoSEQ multiplex PCR, while the TCRdb copy is restricted to in-frame clones and leaves out a portion. The table has 150,000 to 200,000 clones, over 75% seen once. The sequenced material came from peripheral blood. All receptors derive from a man aged 70-80 years with acute or convalescent COVID-19. The conserved cysteine and the conserved F or W are not part of the CDR3 here.

cdr3_length: 13
j_call: TRBJ1-1
v_call: TRBV18
cdr3_aa: ASSPTGQGGTEAF

cdr3_length: 11
j_call: TRBJ1-1
v_call: TRBV6-4
cdr3_aa: ASRPDRGTEAF

cdr3_length: 15
j_call: TRBJ2-3
v_call: TRBV6-2/TRBV6-3
cdr3_aa: ASSYSGRGWRTDTQY

cdr3_length: 14
j_call: TRBJ2-7
v_call: TRBV5-8
cdr3_aa: ASSSRGSSGNIEQY

cdr3_length: 13
j_call: TRBJ1-2
v_call: TRBV5-1
cdr3_aa: ASSRAPGQGYGYT

cdr3_length: 14
j_call: TRBJ2-5
v_call: TRBV7-2
cdr3_aa: ASSLVSSRRQETQY

cdr3_length: 11
j_call: TRBJ2-5
v_call: TRBV11-2
cdr3_aa: ASSRGQGETQY

cdr3_length: 11
j_call: TRBJ1-2
v_call: TRBV29-1
cdr3_aa: SVGPGGADGYT

cdr3_length: 11
j_call: TRBJ1-2
v_call: TRBV28
cdr3_aa: ASSLLAGVGYT

cdr3_length: 11
j_call: TRBJ1-1
v_call: TRBV12-3/TRBV12-4
cdr3_aa: ASTGTGNTEAF

cdr3_length: 12
j_call: TRBJ2-7
v_call: TRBV29-1
cdr3_aa: SVDIAGGSYEQY